The rows below give T cell receptor beta chains drawn from one sample of a study of T cells in Graves' hyperthyroidism and ophthalmopathy. TCRdb reprocessed the multiplex PCR reads via MiXCR and lists one record per CDR3 protein. Of roughly 500,000 distinct CDR3 sequences listed, more than 45% are singletons. The source material was peripheral blood or thyroid tissue (not recorded which). These receptors were obtained from an adult woman with Graves' disease, either hyperthyroidism or ophthalmopathy (not recorded which). CDR3s include the opening cysteine and the closing phenylalanine or tryptophan. D genes are given only for firm matches. For some rows the clone size is stated as once, few or many, or as a class when expanded; others skip it.

V: TRBV15; size: .; J: TRBJ1-2; D: .; DNA: TGTGCCACCAGCAGAGAGACGGGGGGCTACACCTTC; CDR3: CATSRETGGYTF
V: TRBV9; size: .; J: TRBJ1-2; D: .; DNA: TGTGCCAGCAGGGGAGGGACCTATGGCTACACCTTC; CDR3: CASRGGTYGYTF
V: TRBV7-3; size: many; J: TRBJ2-5; D: .; DNA: TGTGCCAGCAGCTTAGGTTCAGCATCAGAGACCCAGTACTTC; CDR3: CASSLGSASETQYF
V: TRBV20-1; size: .; J: TRBJ1-1; D: TRBD1; DNA: TGCAGTGCCCCCCAGGGGGAGGGCGTCGGAGAAGCTTTCTTT; CDR3: CSAPQGEGVGEAFF
V: TRBV6-2/TRBV6-3; size: many; J: TRBJ1-5; D: .; DNA: TGTGCCAGCAGGAGGGGGATGGCTGGGCCCCAGCATTTT; CDR3: CASRRGMAGPQHF
V: TRBV28; size: many; J: TRBJ2-5; D: .; DNA: TGTGCCAGCAGTCCGTGGGGAACAACTCGTCCTAAAGAGACCCAGTACTTC; CDR3: CASSPWGTTRPKETQYF
V: TRBV19; size: .; J: TRBJ1-5; D: .; DNA: TGTGCCAGTAGTTCAACGGACGGGTGGAATCAGCCCCAGCATTTT; CDR3: CASSSTDGWNQPQHF
V: TRBV12-3/TRBV12-4; size: many; J: TRBJ2-5; D: .; DNA: TGTGCCAGCAGCCTCTACAGATACCAAGAGACCCAGTACTTC; CDR3: CASSLYRYQETQYF
V: TRBV12-3/TRBV12-4; size: many; J: TRBJ2-5; D: .; DNA: TGTGCCAGCAGTCCACCGGTAGGGGCCCAGTACTTC; CDR3: CASSPPVGAQYF
V: TRBV30; size: once; J: TRBJ1-5; D: .; DNA: TGTGCCTGGAGTCCCCTGGGCAGACGCAATCAGCCCCAGCATTTT; CDR3: CAWSPLGRRNQPQHF
V: TRBV15; size: few; J: TRBJ2-7; D: .; DNA: TGTGCCACCAGCAGAGATTGGCTAGTGGGAGCTATAACCTACGAGCAGTACTTC; CDR3: CATSRDWLVGAITYEQYF
V: TRBV29-1; size: many; J: TRBJ2-7; D: .; DNA: TGCAGCGTTGCAGGGGGGCCCTACGAGCAGTACTTC; CDR3: CSVAGGPYEQYF
V: TRBV6-5; size: .; J: TRBJ1-2; D: .; DNA: TGTGCCAGCAGCGTTCAGGGAGGCGGCTACACCTTC; CDR3: CASSVQGGGYTF
V: TRBV7-2; size: many; J: TRBJ2-7; D: TRBD1; DNA: TGTGCCAGCAGCTCTCCCGACAGGGGCCTAACCTACGAGCAGTACTTC; CDR3: CASSSPDRGLTYEQYF
V: TRBV12-3/TRBV12-4; size: .; J: TRBJ2-7; D: .; DNA: TGTGCCAGCAGTTTTCTCCACGAGCAGTACTTC; CDR3: CASSFLHEQYF
V: TRBV10-3; size: few; J: TRBJ2-6; D: .; DNA: TGTGCCATCAGTGAGTCGAGGGCAGGGAAGGTCCTGACTTTC; CDR3: CAISESRAGKVLTF
V: TRBV10-3; size: .; J: TRBJ2-2; D: TRBD2; DNA: TGTGCCAGACAAGGGACTAGTCCCGGGGAGCTGTTTTTT; CDR3: CARQGTSPGELFF
V: TRBV7-9; size: .; J: TRBJ1-5; D: .; DNA: TGTGCCAGCAGCTTAGGGCGAGTTTATAGCAATCAGCCCCAGCATTTT; CDR3: CASSLGRVYSNQPQHF
V: TRBV24-1; size: .; J: TRBJ1-5; D: TRBD1; DNA: TGTGCCACCAGTTCAGGGACAGGGACCCATCAGCCCCAGCATTTT; CDR3: CATSSGTGTHQPQHF
V: TRBV20-1; size: .; J: TRBJ2-5; D: TRBD2; DNA: TGCAGTGCTAGTAGCCTTCTAGCGGGAGAAGAGACCCAGTACTTC; CDR3: CSASSLLAGEETQYF
V: TRBV6-1; size: many; J: TRBJ1-2; D: .; DNA: TGTGCCAGCAGTGAAAGCACAGCGGGTGGCTACACCTTC; CDR3: CASSESTAGGYTF
V: TRBV12-3/TRBV12-4; size: many; J: TRBJ2-7; D: TRBD2; DNA: TGTGCCAGCAGCCCGAGCGTGGGGGGGGGATCCTACGAGCAGTACTTC; CDR3: CASSPSVGGGSYEQYF
V: TRBV15; size: .; J: TRBJ2-3; D: TRBD1; DNA: TGTGCCACCAGCCATCGACAGGGGATAGCGCCCCAGTATTTT; CDR3: CATSHRQGIAPQYF
V: TRBV10-3; size: .; J: TRBJ1-5; D: .; DNA: TGTGCCATCAGTGAGGTGGGGAGCAATCAGCCCCAGCATTTT; CDR3: CAISEVGSNQPQHF
V: TRBV7-3; size: .; J: TRBJ2-6; D: .; DNA: TGCGCCAGCAGCCAAGTCGGCGGGGCTGGGGCCAACGTCCTGACTTTC; CDR3: CASSQVGGAGANVLTF
V: TRBV20-1; size: .; J: TRBJ2-2; D: TRBD1; DNA: TGCAGTGCTAGGCATGCCCTAGGGGGAGCCACAGGGGAGCTGCTTTTT; CDR3: CSARHALGGATGELLF
V: TRBV6-5; size: many; J: TRBJ2-5; D: .; DNA: TGTGCCAGCAGTTACCTGACAGGCCAAGAGACCCAGTACTTC; CDR3: CASSYLTGQETQYF
V: TRBV12-3/TRBV12-4; size: few; J: TRBJ2-3; D: TRBD1; DNA: TGTGCCAGCAGTAGCTGGGACAGGGTGACAGATACGCAGTATTTT; CDR3: CASSSWDRVTDTQYF
V: TRBV28; size: few; J: TRBJ1-4; D: .; DNA: TGTGCCAGCAGAGACCGGGGAAAACTGTTTTTT; CDR3: CASRDRGKLFF
V: TRBV20-1; size: once; J: TRBJ2-5; D: TRBD2; DNA: TGCAGTGCTAGATTCCTAGCGGGAGCCGGGGAGACCCAGTACTTC; CDR3: CSARFLAGAGETQYF
V: TRBV5-5; size: .; J: TRBJ1-2; D: TRBD1; DNA: TGTGCCAGCAGCGCAGAGGGGGCCGGGACAGGCGACTATGGCTACACCTTC; CDR3: CASSAEGAGTGDYGYTF
V: TRBV29-1; size: .; J: TRBJ2-7; D: .; DNA: TGCAGCTCCGGACTATTCTCCGAGCAGTACTTC; CDR3: CSSGLFSEQYF
V: TRBV29-1; size: few; J: TRBJ1-4; D: .; DNA: TGCAGCGTTGCCCAAGGGGAAGGTGGGGAAAAACTGTTTTTT; CDR3: CSVAQGEGGEKLFF
V: TRBV24-1; size: .; J: TRBJ2-5; D: TRBD2; DNA: TGTGCCACCAGTGACCTGACTAGCGGGAGGATTGAGACCCAGTACTTC; CDR3: CATSDLTSGRIETQYF
V: TRBV24-1; size: many; J: TRBJ1-1; D: .; DNA: TGTGCCACCAGAGGGGAGGGCACTGAAGCTTTCTTT; CDR3: CATRGEGTEAFF
V: TRBV5-1; size: .; J: TRBJ2-6; D: TRBD1; DNA: TGCGCCAGCAGCTGGGGGGACAGGGAGGCTAACGTCCTGACTTTC; CDR3: CASSWGDREANVLTF
V: TRBV5-1; size: .; J: TRBJ2-4; D: .; DNA: TGCGCCAGCAGTTACTACTCGCGAGAGGACATTCAGTACTTC; CDR3: CASSYYSREDIQYF
V: TRBV20-1; size: once; J: TRBJ2-6; D: .; DNA: TGCAGTGCTGCAGGAGCAGGTAACTCTGGGGCCAACGTCCTGACTTTC; CDR3: CSAAGAGNSGANVLTF
V: TRBV7-9; size: .; J: TRBJ1-5; D: .; DNA: TGTGCCAGCAGCTGGGGGGGGAGCAATCAGCATTTT; CDR3: CASSWGGSNQHF
V: TRBV7-6; size: .; J: TRBJ1-4; D: .; DNA: TGTGCCAGCAGCCTCCGGACATATGATGAAAAACTGTTTTTT; CDR3: CASSLRTYDEKLFF
V: TRBV7-9; size: .; J: TRBJ1-2; D: .; DNA: TGTGCACACGGGGGCAGGGTGGTTGGCTACACCTTC; CDR3: CAHGGRVVGYTF